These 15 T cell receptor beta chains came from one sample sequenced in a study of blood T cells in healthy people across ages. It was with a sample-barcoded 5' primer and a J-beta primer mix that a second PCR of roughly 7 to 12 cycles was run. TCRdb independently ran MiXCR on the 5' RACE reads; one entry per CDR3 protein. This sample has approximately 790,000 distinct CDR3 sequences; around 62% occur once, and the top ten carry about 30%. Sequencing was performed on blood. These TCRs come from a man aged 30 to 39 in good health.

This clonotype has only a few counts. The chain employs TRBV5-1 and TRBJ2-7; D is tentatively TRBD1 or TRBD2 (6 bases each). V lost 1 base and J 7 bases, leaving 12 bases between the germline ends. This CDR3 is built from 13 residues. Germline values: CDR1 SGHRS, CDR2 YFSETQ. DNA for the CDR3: TGCGCCAGCAGCTTGTCGGGGGCCGCGGAGCAGTACTTC. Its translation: CASSLSGAAEQYF.

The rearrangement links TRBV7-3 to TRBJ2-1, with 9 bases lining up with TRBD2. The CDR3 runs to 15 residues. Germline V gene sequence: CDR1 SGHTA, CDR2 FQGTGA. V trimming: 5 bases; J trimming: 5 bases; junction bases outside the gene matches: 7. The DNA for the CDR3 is TGTGCCAGCAGCCCCGCGGGGGGGTTAAACAATGAGCAGTTCTTC. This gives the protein CASSPAGGLNNEQFF. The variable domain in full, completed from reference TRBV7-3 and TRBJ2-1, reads GAGVSQTPSNKVTEKGKYVELRCDPISGHTALYWYRQSLGQGPEFLIYFQGTGAADDSGLPNDRFFAVRPEGSVSTLKIQRTERGDSAVYLCASSPAGGLNNEQFFGPGTRLTVL.

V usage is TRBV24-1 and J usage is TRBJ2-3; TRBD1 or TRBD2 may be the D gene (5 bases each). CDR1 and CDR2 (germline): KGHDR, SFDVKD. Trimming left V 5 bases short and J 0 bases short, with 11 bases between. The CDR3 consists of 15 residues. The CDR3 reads CATSATRDSTDTQYF. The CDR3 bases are TGTGCCACCAGTGCCACCCGGGACAGCACAGATACGCAGTATTTT.

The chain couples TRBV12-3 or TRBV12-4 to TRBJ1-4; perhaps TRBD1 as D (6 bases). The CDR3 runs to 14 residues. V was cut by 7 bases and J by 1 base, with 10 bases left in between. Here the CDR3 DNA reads TGTGCCAGCACCCCGACAGGAACTAATGAAAAACTGTTTTTT. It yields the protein CASTPTGTNEKLFF.

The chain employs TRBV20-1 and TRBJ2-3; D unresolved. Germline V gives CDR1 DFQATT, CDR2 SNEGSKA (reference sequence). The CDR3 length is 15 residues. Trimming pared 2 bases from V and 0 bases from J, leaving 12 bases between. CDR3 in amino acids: CSARLRAESTDTQYF. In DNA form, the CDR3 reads TGCAGTGCTAGACTACGGGCAGAAAGCACAGATACGCAGTATTTT.

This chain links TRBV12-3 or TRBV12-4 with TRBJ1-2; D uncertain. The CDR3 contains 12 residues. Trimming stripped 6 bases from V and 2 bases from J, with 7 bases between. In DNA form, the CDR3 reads TGTGCCAGCAGGGAACAGAACTATGGCTACACCTTC. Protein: CASREQNYGYTF.

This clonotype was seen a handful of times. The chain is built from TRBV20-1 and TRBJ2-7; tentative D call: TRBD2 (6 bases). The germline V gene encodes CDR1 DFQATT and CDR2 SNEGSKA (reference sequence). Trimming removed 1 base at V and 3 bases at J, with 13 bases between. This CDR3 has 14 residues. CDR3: CSARGRGGIYEQYF. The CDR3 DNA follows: TGCAGTGCTAGAGGTCGGGGCGGGATCTACGAGCAGTACTTC.

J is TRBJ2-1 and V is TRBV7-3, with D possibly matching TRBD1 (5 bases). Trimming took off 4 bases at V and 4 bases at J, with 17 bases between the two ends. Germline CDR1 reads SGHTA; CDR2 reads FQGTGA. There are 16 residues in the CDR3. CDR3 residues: CASSSQDTRSYNEQFF. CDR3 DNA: TGTGCCAGCAGCTCCCAGGACACCCGTTCTTACAATGAGCAGTTCTTC.

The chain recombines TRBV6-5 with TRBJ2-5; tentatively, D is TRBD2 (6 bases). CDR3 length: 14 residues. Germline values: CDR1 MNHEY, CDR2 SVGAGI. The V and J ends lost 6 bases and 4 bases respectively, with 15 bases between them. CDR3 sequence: CASRPGPGLETQYF. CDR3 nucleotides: TGTGCCAGCAGGCCAGGGCCGGGACTAGAGACCCAGTACTTC.

The chain's CDR3 is CATSRDNSNQPQHF. CDR3 bases: TGTGCCACCAGCAGAGATAACAGCAATCAGCCCCAGCATTTT. The chain uses TRBV15 and TRBJ1-5; D is unclear. CDR1 and CDR2 from the germline V gene are LNHNV and YYDKDF (reference sequence). V was clipped by 0 bases and J by 1 base, with 4 bases between them. The CDR3 extends over 14 amino acids.

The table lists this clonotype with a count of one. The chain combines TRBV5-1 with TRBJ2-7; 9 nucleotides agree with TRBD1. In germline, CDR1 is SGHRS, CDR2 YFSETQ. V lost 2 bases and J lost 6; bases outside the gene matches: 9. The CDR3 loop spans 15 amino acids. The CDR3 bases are TGCGCCAGCAGCTTAATGGGACAGGGAAGGGGCGAGCAGTACTTC. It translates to CASSLMGQGRGEQYF.

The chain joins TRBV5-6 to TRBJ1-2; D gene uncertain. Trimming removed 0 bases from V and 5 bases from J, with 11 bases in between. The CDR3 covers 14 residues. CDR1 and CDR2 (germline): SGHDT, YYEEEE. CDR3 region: CASSLGQPRYGYTF. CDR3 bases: TGTGCCAGCAGCTTGGGCCAGCCTCGATATGGCTACACCTTC.

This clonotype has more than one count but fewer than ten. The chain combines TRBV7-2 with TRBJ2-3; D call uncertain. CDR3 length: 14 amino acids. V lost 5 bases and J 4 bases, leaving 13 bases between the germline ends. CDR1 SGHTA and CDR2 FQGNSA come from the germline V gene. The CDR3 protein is CASSLGLEADTQYF. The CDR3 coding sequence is TGTGCCAGCAGCCTCGGGCTAGAGGCAGATACGCAGTATTTT. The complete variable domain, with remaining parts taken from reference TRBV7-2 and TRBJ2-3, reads GAGVSQSPSNKVTEKGKDVELRCDPISGHTALYWYRQSLGQGLEFLIYFQGNSAPDKSGLPSDRFSAERTGGSVSTLTIQRTQQEDSAVYLCASSLGLEADTQYFGPGTRLTVL.

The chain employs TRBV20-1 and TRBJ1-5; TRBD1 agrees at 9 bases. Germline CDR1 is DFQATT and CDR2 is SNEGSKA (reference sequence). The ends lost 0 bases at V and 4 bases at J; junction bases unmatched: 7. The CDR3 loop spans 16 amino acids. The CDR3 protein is CSARDVGQGENQPQHF. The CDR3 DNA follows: TGCAGTGCTAGAGATGTGGGACAGGGAGAGAATCAGCCCCAGCATTTT.

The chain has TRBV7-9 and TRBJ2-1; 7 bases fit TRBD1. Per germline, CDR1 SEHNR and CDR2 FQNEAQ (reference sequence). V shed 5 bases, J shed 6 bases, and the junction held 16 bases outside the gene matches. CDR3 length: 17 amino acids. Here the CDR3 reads CASSGEWGLRGPNEQFF. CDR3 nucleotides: TGTGCCAGCAGCGGGGAATGGGGCCTTAGGGGGCCCAATGAGCAGTTCTTC.